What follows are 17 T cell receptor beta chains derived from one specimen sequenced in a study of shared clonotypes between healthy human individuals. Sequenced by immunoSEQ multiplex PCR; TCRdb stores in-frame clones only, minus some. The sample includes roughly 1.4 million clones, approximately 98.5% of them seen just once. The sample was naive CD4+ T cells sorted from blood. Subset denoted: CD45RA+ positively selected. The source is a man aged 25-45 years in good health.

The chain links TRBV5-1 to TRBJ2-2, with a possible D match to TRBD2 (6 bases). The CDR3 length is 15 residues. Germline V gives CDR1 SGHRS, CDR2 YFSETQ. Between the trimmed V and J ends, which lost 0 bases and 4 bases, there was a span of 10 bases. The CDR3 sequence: CASSLVNGGTGELFF. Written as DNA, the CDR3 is TGCGCCAGCAGCTTGGTTAACGGGGGCACCGGGGAGCTGTTTTTT.

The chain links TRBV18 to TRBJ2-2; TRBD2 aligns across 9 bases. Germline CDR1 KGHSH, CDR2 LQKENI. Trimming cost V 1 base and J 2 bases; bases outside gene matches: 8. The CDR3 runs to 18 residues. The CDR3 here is CASSPLAASGANTGELFF. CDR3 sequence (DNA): TGTGCCAGCTCACCACTTGCCGCTAGCGGGGCTAACACCGGGGAGCTGTTTTTT.

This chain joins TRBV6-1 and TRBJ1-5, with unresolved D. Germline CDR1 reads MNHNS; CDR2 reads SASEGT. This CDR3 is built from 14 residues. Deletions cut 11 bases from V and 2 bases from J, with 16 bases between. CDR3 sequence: CAHGESGGNQPQHF. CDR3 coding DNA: TGTGCCCACGGGGAGTCTGGGGGCAATCAGCCCCAGCATTTT.

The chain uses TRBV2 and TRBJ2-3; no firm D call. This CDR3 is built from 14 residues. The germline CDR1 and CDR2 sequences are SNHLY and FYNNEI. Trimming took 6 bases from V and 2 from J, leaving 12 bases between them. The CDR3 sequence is CASRSGYSTDTQYF. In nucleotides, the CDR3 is TGTGCCAGCAGATCGGGCTACTCCACAGATACGCAGTATTTT.

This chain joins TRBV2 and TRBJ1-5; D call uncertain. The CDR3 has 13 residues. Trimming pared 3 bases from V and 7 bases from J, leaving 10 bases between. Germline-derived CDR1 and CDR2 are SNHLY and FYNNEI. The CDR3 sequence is CASSDSGLQPQHF. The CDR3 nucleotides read TGTGCCAGCAGTGATTCCGGGCTCCAGCCCCAGCATTTT.

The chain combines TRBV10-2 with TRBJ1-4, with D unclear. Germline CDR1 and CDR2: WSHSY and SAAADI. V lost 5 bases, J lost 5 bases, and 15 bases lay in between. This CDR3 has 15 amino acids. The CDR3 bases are TGCGCCAGCAGTTCCGGACGGAGGGTCAATGAAAAACTGTTTTTT. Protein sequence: CASSSGRRVNEKLFF.

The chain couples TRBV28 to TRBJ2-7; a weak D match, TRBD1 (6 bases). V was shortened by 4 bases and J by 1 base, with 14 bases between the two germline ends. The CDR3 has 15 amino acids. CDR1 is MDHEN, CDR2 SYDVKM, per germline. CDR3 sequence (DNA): TGTGCCAGCAGTTCTTCAAGGACAGCGTCCTACGAGCAGTACTTC. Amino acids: CASSSSRTASYEQYF.

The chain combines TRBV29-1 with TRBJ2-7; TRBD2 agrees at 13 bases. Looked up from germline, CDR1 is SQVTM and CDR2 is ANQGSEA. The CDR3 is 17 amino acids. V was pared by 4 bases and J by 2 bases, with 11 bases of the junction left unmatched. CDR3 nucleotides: TGCAGCGTTGGAGGACTAGCGGGAGTATGGCATACCTACGAGCAGTACTTC. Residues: CSVGGLAGVWHTYEQYF.

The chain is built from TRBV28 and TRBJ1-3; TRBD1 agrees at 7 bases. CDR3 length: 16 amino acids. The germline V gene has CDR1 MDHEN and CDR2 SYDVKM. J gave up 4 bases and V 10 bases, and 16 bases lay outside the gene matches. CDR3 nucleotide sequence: TGTGCCACCCGACTTTGGGACAGTTCGATAGGAAACACCATATATTTT. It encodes CATRLWDSSIGNTIYF.

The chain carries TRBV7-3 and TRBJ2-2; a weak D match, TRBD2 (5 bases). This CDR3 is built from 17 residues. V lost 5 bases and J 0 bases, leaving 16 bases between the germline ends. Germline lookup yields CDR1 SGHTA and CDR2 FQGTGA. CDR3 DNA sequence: TGTGCCAGCAGCGCAAATCTAGCCTACCCGAACACCGGGGAGCTGTTTTTT. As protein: CASSANLAYPNTGELFF.

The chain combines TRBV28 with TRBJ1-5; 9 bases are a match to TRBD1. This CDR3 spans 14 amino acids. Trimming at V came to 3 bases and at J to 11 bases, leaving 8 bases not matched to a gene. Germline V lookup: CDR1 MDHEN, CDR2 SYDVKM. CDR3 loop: CASSFRDRVFAQHF. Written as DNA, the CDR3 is TGTGCCAGCAGTTTCCGGGACAGGGTCTTCGCCCAGCATTTT.

This CDR3 is CAISGQGSYEQYF. The CDR3 DNA sequence: TGTGCCATCAGTGGACAGGGCTCCTACGAGCAGTACTTC. V is TRBV10-3 and J is TRBJ2-7; 7 bases are shared with TRBD1. Trimming at V came to 4 bases and at J to 0 bases, leaving 0 bases not matched to a gene. The CDR3 has 13 amino acids. Germline V gene lookup returns CDR1 ENHRY and CDR2 SYGVKD.

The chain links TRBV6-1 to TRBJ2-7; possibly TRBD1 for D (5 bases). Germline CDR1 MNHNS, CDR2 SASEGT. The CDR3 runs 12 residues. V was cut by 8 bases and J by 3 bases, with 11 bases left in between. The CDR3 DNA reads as TGTGCCAGCGCGCCAGGGATCTACGAGCAGTACTTC. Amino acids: CASAPGIYEQYF.

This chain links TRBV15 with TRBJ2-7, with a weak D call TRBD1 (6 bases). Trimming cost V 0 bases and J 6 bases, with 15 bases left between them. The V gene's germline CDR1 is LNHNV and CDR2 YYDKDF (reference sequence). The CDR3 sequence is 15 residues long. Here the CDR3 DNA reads TGTGCCACCAGCAGAGATATGCCAGGGGAAAGCGAGCAGTACTTC. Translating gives CATSRDMPGESEQYF.

DNA for the CDR3: TGTGCCAGAGGGACTAGCGGGTTTGGGTACAATGAGCAGTTCTTC. Its translation is CARGTSGFGYNEQFF. This rearrangement joins TRBV2 to TRBJ2-1; TRBD2 matches 12 bases. Germline lookup yields CDR1 SNHLY and CDR2 FYNNEI. The CDR3 runs to 15 residues. V lost 9 bases, J lost 4 bases, and 7 bases stayed unmatched.

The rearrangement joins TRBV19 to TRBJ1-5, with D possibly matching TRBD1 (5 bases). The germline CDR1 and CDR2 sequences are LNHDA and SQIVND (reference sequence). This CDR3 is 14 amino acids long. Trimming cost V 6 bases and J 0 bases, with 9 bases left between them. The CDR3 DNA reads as TGTGCCAGTAGCGGGACCTATAGCAATCAGCCCCAGCATTTT. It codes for CASSGTYSNQPQHF.

CDR3: CASSLPRDSSNQPQHF. Here the CDR3 DNA reads TGTGCCAGCAGTCTCCCTCGGGACTCAAGCAATCAGCCCCAGCATTTT. The chain joins TRBV28 to TRBJ1-5; weak D call: TRBD1 (5 bases). V lost 5 bases, J lost 1 base, and 15 bases lay in between. CDR3 length: 16 residues. Germline V lookup: CDR1 MDHEN, CDR2 SYDVKM. The complete variable domain, with remaining parts taken from reference TRBV28 and TRBJ1-5, reads DVKVTQSSRYLVKRTGEKVFLECVQDMDHENMFWYRQDPGLGLRLIYFSYDVKMKEKGDIPEGYSVSREKKERFSLILESASTNQTSMYLCASSLPRDSSNQPQHFGDGTRLSIL.